This TCR beta chain was identified during a study of cytomegalovirus exposure and HLA in healthy donors. Broader study findings: The study labeled under 200 TCR beta chains cytomegalovirus-associated. Diagnosis of cytomegalovirus status made by the classifier reportedly showed high specificity and sensitivity.

As concerns this clone: What it binds is not known.

A multiplex PCR was run with 60 Vbeta primers and 13 Jbeta primers. Libraries were prepared by immunoSEQ multiplex PCR; TCRdb keeps only in-frame clonotypes and omits some of them. The table records 180,000 or so clones, approximately 85% of them present only once. The specimen sequenced was PBMCs. This TCR was sampled from a man aged 18 to 30 in good health and CMV-seropositive.

CDR3: CAWNRPYGYTF. The CDR3, as DNA: TGTGCCTGGAACAGGCCCTATGGCTACACCTTC. The V and J genes are TRBV30 and TRBJ1-2; maybe TRBD1 (5 bases). The CDR3 consists of 11 residues. The V end was cut by 4 bases, the J end by 4 bases, with 7 bases between. Germline loops: CDR1 GTSNPN, CDR2 SVGIG (reference sequence).